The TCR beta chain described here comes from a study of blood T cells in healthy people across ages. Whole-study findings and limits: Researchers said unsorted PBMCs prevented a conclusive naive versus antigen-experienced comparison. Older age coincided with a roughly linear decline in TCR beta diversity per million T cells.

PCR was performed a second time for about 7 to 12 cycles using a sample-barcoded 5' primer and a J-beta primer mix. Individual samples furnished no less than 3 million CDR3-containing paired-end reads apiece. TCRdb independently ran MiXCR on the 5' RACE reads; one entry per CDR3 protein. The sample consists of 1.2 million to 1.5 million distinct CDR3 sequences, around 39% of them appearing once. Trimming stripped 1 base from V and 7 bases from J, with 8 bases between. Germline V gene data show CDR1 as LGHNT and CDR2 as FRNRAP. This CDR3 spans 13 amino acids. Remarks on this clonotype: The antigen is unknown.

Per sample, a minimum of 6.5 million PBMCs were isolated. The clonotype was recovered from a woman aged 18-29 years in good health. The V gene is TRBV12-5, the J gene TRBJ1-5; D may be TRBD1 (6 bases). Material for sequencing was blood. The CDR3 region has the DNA TGTGCTAGTGGTTTGGGGACAGCCCAGCCCCAGCATTTT. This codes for CASGLGTAQPQHF.